A single sample gave rise to the 7 T cell receptor beta chains below, sequenced in a study of PD-1 blockade in classical Hodgkin lymphoma. Some clones are missing from TCRdb's copy, which holds only in-frame ones; the method was immunoSEQ multiplex PCR. The profile shows some 43,000 clones, 85% to 90% of them singletons. All patients experienced relapse after autologous stem cell transplantation, and brentuximab vedotin exposure was variable. This sample comprised peripheral blood mononuclear cells (PBMCs), obtained before the second cycle of nivolumab. The origin of the receptors is a human donor with classical Hodgkin lymphoma.

This chain joins TRBV7-9 and TRBJ1-4, with 9 bases lining up with TRBD1. From germline, CDR1 is SEHNR and CDR2 FQNEAQ (reference sequence). CDR3 length: 15 residues. J was trimmed by 8 bases and V by 1 base; bases with no gene match: 5. CDR3 protein: CASSLGQGVREKLFF. CDR3 nucleotides: TGTGCCAGCAGCTTAGGACAGGGGGTCAGAGAAAAACTGTTTTTT.

The gene calls are TRBV6-1 and TRBJ1-6; 8 nucleotides line up with TRBD1. Germline-derived CDR1 and CDR2 are MNHNS and SASEGT. This CDR3 has 15 amino acids. V shed 6 bases and J 6 bases; nucleotides not matched to a gene: 7. CDR3 in amino acids: CASRHPGQANSPLHF. The CDR3 coding sequence is TGTGCCAGCAGACACCCGGGACAGGCTAATTCACCCCTCCACTTT.

This rearrangement joins TRBV28 to TRBJ1-3; D unresolved. V lost 6 bases and J lost 4, with 16 bases in between. Germline-derived CDR1 and CDR2 are MDHEN and SYDVKM. The CDR3 has 15 amino acids. DNA for the CDR3: TGTGCCAGCAGGCTAAGGGTCCTCGGCGGAAACACCATATATTTT. Translated: CASRLRVLGGNTIYF.

The table lists this clone with a count of one. The sample carries other DNA sequences with the same CDR3. The chain employs TRBV5-4 and TRBJ1-2; perhaps TRBD1 as D (5 bases). The CDR3 is 13 residues long. V lost 5 bases and J lost 3, with 11 bases in between. The V gene's germline CDR1 is SGHNT and CDR2 YYREEE (reference sequence). Here the CDR3 DNA reads TGTGCCAGCAGGACCGGGACGGACTATGGCTACACCTTC. This sequence encodes CASRTGTDYGYTF.

The rearrangement links TRBV27 to TRBJ2-7; D is unresolved. The V and J ends lost 6 bases and 2 bases respectively, with 11 bases between them. Germline CDR1 is MNHEY and CDR2 is SMNVEV (reference sequence). The CDR3 is made up of 13 amino acids. The CDR3 reads CASRRAIPYEQYF. The CDR3 DNA sequence: TGTGCCAGCAGAAGAGCCATCCCCTACGAGCAGTACTTC.

The chain couples TRBV19 to TRBJ2-3; 9 nucleotides align to TRBD1. V was pared by 7 bases and J by 5 bases, with 7 bases of the junction left unmatched. The CDR3 consists of 14 residues. CDR1 and CDR2 from the germline V gene are LNHDA and SQIVND (reference sequence). CDR3 loop: CASKNRGQRDTQYF. CDR3 coding DNA: TGTGCCAGTAAAAACAGGGGGCAAAGAGATACGCAGTATTTT.

The chain links TRBV28 to TRBJ2-1; D uncertain. CDR1 MDHEN and CDR2 SYDVKM come from the germline V gene. This CDR3 spans 14 amino acids. V gave up 3 bases and J gave up 8 bases, with 14 bases separating them. The CDR3 protein is CASSFPPRSHEQFF. The DNA for the CDR3 is TGTGCCAGCAGTTTTCCGCCTAGGAGCCATGAGCAGTTCTTC.